This TCR beta chain appears in the sequencing data of a study of response to subunit inactivated influenza vaccine listed by TCRdb under 2018. The study in broad terms: To follow how T cells responded to a trivalent subunit inactivated influenza vaccine, the researchers relied on deep quantitative profiling of the T cell receptor repertoire. The research as a whole found: According to the authors, only a limited number of new T cells may be recruited by each seasonal influenza vaccination.

From the cysteine up to the phenylalanine, the CDR3 has a length of 13 residues. The read is trimmed to its CDR3 DNA, 39 bases read in frame from base 1. CDR1 and CDR2, per the germline V gene, are ENHRY and SYGVKD. V drops 3 bases and J drops 10 bases, leaving 13 bases in between. This clonotype was seen a few times. Its cognate antigen has yet to be identified. No quality values exist for individual bases; no much larger clone is one base distant. Library method: RT-PCR. Sequencing took place on an Illumina HiSeq 2500. TCRdb cleaned the public reads at Q25 with fastp, built clones with MiXCR and kept in-frame beta chains. Entries that share a CDR3 protein sequence are merged under the most common genes and DNA. The sample table shows about 480,000 distinct CDR3 sequences, and 25% are seen once. The top ten clones comprise 1.5% to 2% of the sample.

The chain uses TRBV10-3 and TRBJ2-1, with the D gene too uncertain to name. Specimen: CD4+ T cells sorted from PBMCs, collected roughly 5 days after vaccination. This receptor was taken from a man aged 50-60 years who received an inactivated influenza vaccine. Donor details come from another sample of the same person, matched by shared clones. The CDR3 loop reads CAISDPRIREQFF. In nucleotides, the sequence is TGTGCCATCAGTGATCCCAGGATTCGGGAGCAGTTCTTC.